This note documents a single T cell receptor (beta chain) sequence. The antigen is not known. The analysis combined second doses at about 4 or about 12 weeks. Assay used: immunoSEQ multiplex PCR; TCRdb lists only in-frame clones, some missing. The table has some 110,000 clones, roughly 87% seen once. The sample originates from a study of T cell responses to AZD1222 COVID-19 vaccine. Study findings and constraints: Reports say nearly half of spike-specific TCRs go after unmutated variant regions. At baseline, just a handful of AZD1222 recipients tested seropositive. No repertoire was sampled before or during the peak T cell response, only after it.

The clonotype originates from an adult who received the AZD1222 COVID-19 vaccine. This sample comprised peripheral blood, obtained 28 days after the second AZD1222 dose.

Written as DNA, the CDR3 is TGTGCCAGCTCGCGAGGGGGGTCCTACAATGAGCAGTTCTTC. Protein: CASSRGGSYNEQFF. This chain uses TRBV11-2 with TRBJ2-1; D tentatively fits TRBD1 or TRBD2 (6 bases each). Trimming took 8 bases from V and 1 from J, leaving 12 bases between them. This CDR3 has 14 amino acids. The germline V gene encodes CDR1 SGHAT and CDR2 FQNNGV. The entire variable domain, with the rest obtained from reference TRBV11-2 and TRBJ2-1, is as follows: EAGVAQSPRYKIIEKRQSVAFWCNPISGHATLYWYQQILGQGPKLLIQFQNNGVVDDSQLPKDRFSAERLKGVDSTLKIQPAKLEDSAVYLCASSRGGSYNEQFFGPGTRLTVL.